Each of the 22 T cell receptor beta chains below was sequenced from the same sample in a study of prognosis after radiotherapy for stage I lung cancer (TCRdb year 2021). Data came from an Illumina HiSeq 3000. The TCR beta CDR3 region was amplified from genomic DNA by two rounds of multiplex PCR. The first PCR round used primers specific to each TRBV and TRBJ gene, and the primer sequences were filed in Chinese patent CN105087789A. TCRdb reanalyzed the raw reads on its own, using fastp at Q25 for trimming and MiXCR for clone calling, and kept in-frame beta chains. CDR3 protein sequences are deduplicated, and each keeps its most common genes and DNA. A total of about 25,000 distinct CDR3 sequences appear in this sample, 35% to 40% of them only once. The top ten constitute roughly 60% of the sample. The sample consisted of PBMCs, taken before or after stereotactic body radiation therapy (not recorded which). The receptors derive from a donor aged 50 or older with non-small cell lung cancer.

This clonotype was recorded many times. The gene calls are TRBV6-1 and TRBJ2-7; D is tentatively TRBD1 or TRBD2 (5 bases each). With 4 bases removed from V and 2 bases from J, the gap between germline ends came to 15 bases. The CDR3 length is 15 residues. Germline V lookup: CDR1 MNHNS, CDR2 SASEGT. The CDR3 DNA follows: TGTGCCAGCAGTGGTGAGGGGTTGGCGACCTACGAGCAGTACTTC. It yields the protein CASSGEGLATYEQYF.

This clonotype was observed at least ten times. DNA for the CDR3: TGTGCCATCACGGGAGGCTCTGGGGCCAACGTCCTGACTTTC. As protein: CAITGGSGANVLTF. J is TRBJ2-6 and V is TRBV10-3; 7 bases are a match to TRBD2. With V trimmed by 7 bases and J by 0 bases, 0 bases remained unmatched. There are 14 residues in the CDR3. Germline V gene sequence: CDR1 ENHRY, CDR2 SYGVKD.

This clonotype has ten or more counts. The V and J genes are TRBV4-2 and TRBJ2-1; 13 positions match TRBD2. The trim removed 3 bases at V and 0 bases at J, leaving 11 bases unmatched. This CDR3 has 20 amino acids. Germline V gene lookup returns CDR1 LGHNA and CDR2 YNFKEQ. The chain's CDR3 is CASSHHGTSGTLSSYNEQFF. The CDR3, as DNA: TGTGCCAGCAGCCATCACGGGACTAGCGGGACCTTAAGCTCCTACAATGAGCAGTTCTTC.

Details on this clonotype: It is likely a read error: a sequence one base away is far more abundant. The chain links TRBV6-9 to TRBJ2-2; 9 bases fit TRBD2. The CDR3 has 15 residues. V shed 10 bases and J 9 bases; nucleotides not matched to a gene: 15. The germline V gene encodes CDR1 MNHGY and CDR2 SVAAGI. The CDR3 sequence: CAIRRVSGSTWELFF. CDR3 coding DNA: TGTGCCATCCGAAGAGTTAGCGGGAGTACCTGGGAGCTGTTTTTT.

At least ten counts were recorded for this clonotype. V is TRBV18 and J is TRBJ2-2; D remains unclear. Deletions cut 0 bases from V and 1 base from J, with 6 bases between. This CDR3 has 15 amino acids. Germline values: CDR1 KGHSH, CDR2 LQKENI. In DNA, the CDR3 is TGTGCCAGCTCACCACCGTCAGGGAACACCGGGGAGCTGTTTTTT. It encodes CASSPPSGNTGELFF.

Relative to its sample, this clonotype is medium-sized. The V call is TRBV2, the J call TRBJ2-6; D not resolved. The CDR3 is 18 amino acids. The V gene's germline CDR1 is SNHLY and CDR2 FYNNEI. V dropped 2 bases and J dropped 0 bases, with 14 bases sitting between them. This CDR3 is CASSESGQTPSGANVLTF. The CDR3 nucleotides are TGTGCCAGCAGTGAAAGTGGCCAGACCCCCTCTGGGGCCAACGTCCTGACTTTC.

This clonotype was counted many times. The CDR3, as DNA: TGTGCCAGCAGTGACCATTATTCGGGATCTAGCACAGATACGCAGTATTTT. This gives the protein CASSDHYSGSSTDTQYF. The gene calls are TRBV6-4 and TRBJ2-3; D may be TRBD2 (5 bases). The germline V and J ends were trimmed by 2 bases and 0 bases, with 15 bases remaining between them. Germline assignment: CDR1 MRHNA and CDR2 SNTAGT. The CDR3 runs 17 residues.

This clonotype was recorded many times. The chain uses TRBV28 and TRBJ2-1; weak D call: TRBD1 (7 bases). The germline CDR1 and CDR2 sequences are MDHEN and SYDVKM. V lost 3 bases and J lost 5, with 14 bases in between. The CDR3 sequence is 15 residues long. The CDR3 loop reads CASSFGPGGNNEQFF. CDR3 bases: TGTGCCAGCAGTTTTGGGCCAGGGGGGAACAATGAGCAGTTCTTC. The full variable domain, rest sourced from reference TRBV28 and TRBJ2-1, is DVKVTQSSRYLVKRTGEKVFLECVQDMDHENMFWYRQDPGLGLRLIYFSYDVKMKEKGDIPEGYSVSREKKERFSLILESASTNQTSMYLCASSFGPGGNNEQFFGPGTRLTVL.

Regarding this clonotype: A much larger clone sits a single nucleotide away, making a read error possible. The chain has TRBV20-1 and TRBJ2-5, with D possibly matching TRBD2 (7 bases). Germline V gene sequence: CDR1 DFQATT, CDR2 SNEGSKA (reference sequence). The CDR3 is 14 amino acids. In nucleotides, the CDR3 is TGCAGTGCTAGAGAGACGGGGGGCCCGGAGACCAAGTACTTC. Its translation: CSARETGGPETKYF.

The chain has TRBV12-3 or TRBV12-4 and TRBJ1-6; 8 nucleotides line up with TRBD1. The CDR3 is 14 residues long. V was clipped by 8 bases and J by 10 bases; unmatched bases: 10. CDR3 region: CASQETGVWSPLHF. For the CDR3, the DNA is TGTGCCAGCCAAGAGACAGGGGTATGGTCACCCCTCCACTTT.

This clonotype has ten or more counts. The rearrangement links TRBV5-1 to TRBJ2-3; no clear D. CDR1 and CDR2 (germline): SGHRS, YFSETQ. The V end lost 7 bases, the J end lost 3 bases, and 21 bases lay between the germline ends. The CDR3 covers 16 residues. The CDR3 here is CASGLYVKGGTDTQYF. The DNA for the CDR3 is TGCGCCAGCGGCCTCTACGTAAAAGGTGGGACAGATACGCAGTATTTT.

The chain joins TRBV6-1 to TRBJ2-7; 11 bases are shared with TRBD1. Trimming took 0 bases from V and 3 from J; bases not matched to a gene: 1. Germline V gene data show CDR1 as MNHNS and CDR2 as SASEGT. CDR3 length: 15 amino acids. The CDR3: CASSEAGTGGYEQYF. CDR3 sequence (DNA): TGTGCCAGCAGTGAAGCGGGGACAGGGGGCTACGAGCAGTACTTC.

The chain uses TRBV5-4 and TRBJ1-2; D gene unclear. This CDR3 is built from 13 residues. Germline V lookup: CDR1 SGHNT, CDR2 YYREEE (reference sequence). V was trimmed by 4 bases and J by 2 bases, leaving 9 bases between them. The CDR3 loop is CASSQTSNYGYTF. The DNA for the CDR3 is TGTGCCAGCAGCCAGACATCAAACTATGGCTACACCTTC.

This clonotype has a single count. The chain has TRBV7-2 and TRBJ2-5; 11 bases match TRBD2. CDR1 and CDR2 (germline): SGHTA, FQGNSA. J lost 5 bases, V lost 3 bases, and 5 bases had no gene match. The CDR3 length is 15 residues. DNA for the CDR3: TGTGCCAGCAGCTTTAGCGGGAGGGTTGTGGAGACCCAGTACTTC. Translated, it gives CASSFSGRVVETQYF.

The chain couples TRBV11-3 to TRBJ2-1; 9 bases agree with TRBD1. The V segment lost 6 bases and the J segment 6 bases; nucleotides outside the gene matches: 9. Germline V lookup: CDR1 SGHNT, CDR2 YENEEA. The CDR3 runs 15 residues. CDR3 sequence reads: CASRDNRGRGNEQFF. Written as DNA, the CDR3 is TGTGCCAGCAGAGACAACAGGGGGCGCGGCAATGAGCAGTTCTTC.

The chain couples TRBV5-5 to TRBJ1-1, with TRBD1 matching 7 bases. V shed 0 bases, J shed 2 bases, and the junction held 13 bases outside the gene matches. Germline V gene data show CDR1 as SGHKS and CDR2 as YYEKEE (reference sequence). This CDR3 spans 18 amino acids. CDR3 nucleotides: TGTGCCAGCAGCTTGGGAGAATTAGTGGGACAGAGAAACACTGAAGCTTTCTTT. It specifies CASSLGELVGQRNTEAFF.

This clonotype occurred many times. This chain uses TRBV3-1 with TRBJ2-2; D may be TRBD1 (6 bases). V was shortened by 0 bases and J by 7 bases, with 9 bases between the two germline ends. Germline assignment: CDR1 LGHDT and CDR2 YNNKEL (reference sequence). The CDR3 spans 14 residues. CDR3 coding DNA: TGTGCCAGCAGCCAAGAGGGGGCTGACGGGGAGCTGTTTTTT. It is translated as CASSQEGADGELFF.

This clonotype was seen repeatedly, ten times or more. The V gene is TRBV4-2, the J gene TRBJ2-1; weak D call: TRBD1 (5 bases). Trimming cost V 4 bases and J 0 bases, with 13 bases left between them. CDR1 and CDR2 from the germline V gene are LGHNA and YNFKEQ. This CDR3 has 16 residues. The CDR3 sequence: CASSLRGASSYNEQFF. The CDR3 bases are TGTGCCAGCAGCCTCCGTGGGGCCAGCTCCTACAATGAGCAGTTCTTC.

This clonotype has at least ten counts. V usage is TRBV11-3 and J usage is TRBJ2-5, with no clear D. This CDR3 spans 13 amino acids. CDR1 and CDR2 from the germline V gene are SGHNT and YENEEA. V was trimmed by 3 bases and J by 1 base, leaving 6 bases between them. This CDR3 reads CASSFGLQETQYF. The CDR3 nucleotides are TGTGCCAGCAGCTTCGGGCTCCAAGAGACCCAGTACTTC.

The chain carries TRBV5-1 and TRBJ1-5; 7 bases line up with TRBD1. The CDR3 runs 15 residues. CDR1 SGHRS and CDR2 YFSETQ come from the germline V gene. With V trimmed by 2 bases and J by 0 bases, 2 bases remained unmatched. The CDR3 sequence: CASSFGTDSNQPQHF. DNA for the CDR3: TGCGCCAGCAGCTTCGGGACAGATAGCAATCAGCCCCAGCATTTT.

The chain has TRBV6-2 or TRBV6-3 and TRBJ1-6, with TRBD1 as a possible D gene (5 bases). Per the germline V gene, CDR1 is MNHEY and CDR2 is SVGEGT. This CDR3 contains 17 residues. V dropped 0 bases and J dropped 0 bases, with 9 bases sitting between them. The CDR3 protein is CASSYSEGDSYNSPLHF. CDR3 nucleotides: TGTGCCAGCAGTTACTCAGAAGGGGACTCCTATAATTCACCCCTCCACTTT.

This clonotype was detected ten times or more. At one of its ends the junction is not consistent with the germline gene, which may arise from a read error. The chain carries TRBV7-6 and TRBJ1-3, with D possibly TRBD1 on 6 matching bases. Germline V gives CDR1 SGHVS, CDR2 FNYEAQ. This CDR3 comprises 13 residues. CDR3 in amino acids: CASSLVGGQIPDF. For the CDR3, the DNA is TGTGCCAGCAGCTTAGTTGGGGGGCAGATTCCAGATTTT. The entire variable domain, with the rest obtained from reference TRBV7-6 and TRBJ1-3, is as follows: GAGVSQSPRYKVTKRGQDVALRCDPISGHVSLYWYRQALGQGPEFLTYFNYEAQQDKSGLPNDRFSAERPEGSISTLTIQRTEQRDSAMYRCASSLVGGQIPDFGEGSWLTVV.